This T cell receptor (beta chain) was found in a study of T cell responses to AZD1222 COVID-19 vaccine. Study-wide background: Pooled samples include second doses given at about 4 or 12 weeks. Findings and limits, study-wide: Among spike-specific TCRs, nearly half reportedly target unmutated variant regions. It was only after the peak T cell response that any repertoires were sampled. There were mostly white British donors and more females than males, and clonal diversity was possibly underestimated.

TCRdb's copy holds only in-frame clones and misses some; the assay was immunoSEQ multiplex PCR. The repertoire includes around 160,000 clones, 90% to 95% of them detected once, and 1.5% to 2% sits in the top ten. This clone was seen a single time. Its target is unknown. CDR3 length: 11 amino acids. V gave up 5 bases and J gave up 8 bases, with 7 bases separating them. Germline V gives CDR1 MNHEY, CDR2 SVGAGI. This material consisted of peripheral blood, taken on day 0 of AZD1222 vaccination. This chain uses TRBV6-5 with TRBJ1-3; no firm D call. The clonotype comes from an adult in good health. This CDR3 is CASSSWDTIYF. CDR3 nucleotide sequence: TGTGCCAGCAGTAGTTGGGACACCATATATTTT.